This is a list of T cell receptor beta chains from one sample in a study of neoadjuvant anti-PD-1 for oral cavity cancer. The method was immunoSEQ multiplex PCR; TCRdb's version includes in-frame clones alone and lacks a portion of them. The data contain 9,000 to 10,000 clones, 64% of them singletons. Sequences were derived from PBMCs, sampled after nivolumab (anti-PD-1) treatment. These receptors all stem from a person between 35 and 79 years old with oral cavity squamous cell carcinoma. CDR3s include the opening cysteine and the closing phenylalanine or tryptophan. The order of the fields is CDR3 length, V gene, clone size, J gene, D gene, CDR3 DNA, CDR3 protein. The D gene is left open where the match is weak. Not every row has a clone size; where given, it reads once, few, many or a size class.

len: 13
v_gene: TRBV7-3
abundance: NA
j_gene: TRBJ1-2
d_gene: TRBD1
CDR3nt: TGTGCCAGCAGCTCGACAGGGAGCAATGGCTACACCTTC
CDR3aa: CASSSTGSNGYTF

len: 12
v_gene: TRBV28
abundance: NA
j_gene: TRBJ1-5
d_gene: NA
CDR3nt: TGTGCCAGCAGTTTATTCAATCAGCCCCAGCATTTT
CDR3aa: CASSLFNQPQHF

len: 16
v_gene: TRBV5-5
abundance: NA
j_gene: TRBJ2-7
d_gene: NA
CDR3nt: TGTGCCAGCAGCCTTCTTACCGGGACGCCCGCCTACGAGCAGTACTTC
CDR3aa: CASSLLTGTPAYEQYF

len: 15
v_gene: TRBV6-5
abundance: NA
j_gene: TRBJ1-1
d_gene: TRBD1
CDR3nt: TGTGCCAGCAGTTACACGGACAGGGTTGGAACTGAAGCTTTCTTT
CDR3aa: CASSYTDRVGTEAFF

len: 16
v_gene: TRBV7-8
abundance: NA
j_gene: TRBJ2-1
d_gene: NA
CDR3nt: TGTGCCAGCAGCCATGCAGGGGGGATAGGGGTCAACGAGCAGTTCTTC
CDR3aa: CASSHAGGIGVNEQFF

len: 16
v_gene: TRBV5-1
abundance: NA
j_gene: TRBJ1-3
d_gene: NA
CDR3nt: TGCGCCAGCAGCTCCGGGAGGGGCCCCTCTGGAAACACCATATATTTT
CDR3aa: CASSSGRGPSGNTIYF

len: 16
v_gene: TRBV6-5
abundance: NA
j_gene: TRBJ2-7
d_gene: NA
CDR3nt: TGTGCCAGCAGTTACTCTTCGGGACCCACCGCCTACGAGCAGTACTTC
CDR3aa: CASSYSSGPTAYEQYF

len: 13
v_gene: TRBV6-4
abundance: NA
j_gene: TRBJ2-7
d_gene: NA
CDR3nt: TGTGCCAGCAGTGTGGAGGAATCCTACGAGCAGTACTTC
CDR3aa: CASSVEESYEQYF

len: 14
v_gene: TRBV28
abundance: NA
j_gene: TRBJ1-2
d_gene: NA
CDR3nt: TGTGCCAGCAGAATCCATCTGACCCGGACGGGCTACACCTTC
CDR3aa: CASRIHLTRTGYTF

len: 17
v_gene: TRBV7-8
abundance: once
j_gene: TRBJ2-4
d_gene: NA
CDR3nt: TGTGCCAGCAGCCCCCCCCGTCGACAGGCTCCCAAAAACATTCAGTACTTC
CDR3aa: CASSPPRRQAPKNIQYF

len: 15
v_gene: TRBV11-2
abundance: few
j_gene: TRBJ1-2
d_gene: TRBD1
CDR3nt: TGTGCCAGCAGCTCACTGACAGGGGCCAACTATGGCTACACCTTC
CDR3aa: CASSSLTGANYGYTF

len: 14
v_gene: TRBV28
abundance: NA
j_gene: TRBJ1-2
d_gene: NA
CDR3nt: TGTGCCAGCAGCCCGGCGGTAACCGGTTATGGCTACACCTTC
CDR3aa: CASSPAVTGYGYTF

len: 13
v_gene: TRBV7-3
abundance: NA
j_gene: TRBJ1-2
d_gene: TRBD1
CDR3nt: TGTGCCAGCAGCTTAACCCCCGACAGGGAACACACCTTC
CDR3aa: CASSLTPDREHTF

len: 14
v_gene: TRBV5-1
abundance: NA
j_gene: TRBJ2-7
d_gene: NA
CDR3nt: TGCGCCAGCAGCTACCGGACGGTTCCCTACGAGCAGTACTTC
CDR3aa: CASSYRTVPYEQYF

len: 14
v_gene: TRBV28
abundance: once
j_gene: TRBJ2-7
d_gene: TRBD1
CDR3nt: TGTGCCAGCAGGGGGACAGGAAGTACCTACGAGCAGTACTTC
CDR3aa: CASRGTGSTYEQYF

len: 16
v_gene: TRBV4-1
abundance: NA
j_gene: TRBJ2-7
d_gene: TRBD2
CDR3nt: TGCGCCAGCAGCCAAGGGCTAGCGGGGGGTCCCTACGAGCAGTACTTC
CDR3aa: CASSQGLAGGPYEQYF

len: 12
v_gene: TRBV5-4
abundance: NA
j_gene: TRBJ2-1
d_gene: NA
CDR3nt: TGTGCCAGCAGCTCACCAAACAATGAGCAGTTCTTC
CDR3aa: CASSSPNNEQFF

len: 14
v_gene: TRBV27
abundance: few
j_gene: TRBJ1-2
d_gene: NA
CDR3nt: TGTGCCAGCAGCAGCCATTTACAGGGTTCCGGCTACACCTTC
CDR3aa: CASSSHLQGSGYTF

len: 15
v_gene: TRBV6-5
abundance: NA
j_gene: TRBJ1-2
d_gene: NA
CDR3nt: TGTGCCAGCACCTTGTTGGGCGGACGGAACTATGGCTACACCTTC
CDR3aa: CASTLLGGRNYGYTF

len: 15
v_gene: TRBV7-2
abundance: NA
j_gene: TRBJ2-7
d_gene: TRBD1
CDR3nt: TGTGCCAGCAGCCCTAGACAGGGGGTGGTCTACGAGCAGTACTTC
CDR3aa: CASSPRQGVVYEQYF

len: 13
v_gene: TRBV7-2
abundance: NA
j_gene: TRBJ1-1
d_gene: NA
CDR3nt: TGTGCCAGCAGCACAACACGGAACACTGAAGCTTTCTTT
CDR3aa: CASSTTRNTEAFF

len: 13
v_gene: TRBV7-6
abundance: few
j_gene: TRBJ2-1
d_gene: NA
CDR3nt: TGTGCCAGCAGCTTTGACCGGCGGGGTGAGCAGTTCTTC
CDR3aa: CASSFDRRGEQFF

len: 16
v_gene: TRBV10-2
abundance: few
j_gene: TRBJ2-5
d_gene: NA
CDR3nt: TGCGCCAGCAGTGAGTCACGTGGGACGGACGGTCGGACCCAGTACTTC
CDR3aa: CASSESRGTDGRTQYF

len: 13
v_gene: TRBV27
abundance: NA
j_gene: TRBJ2-1
d_gene: TRBD2
CDR3nt: TGTGCCAGCAGACGACTAGCGGACAATGAGCAGTTCTTC
CDR3aa: CASRRLADNEQFF

len: 16
v_gene: TRBV27
abundance: NA
j_gene: TRBJ2-2
d_gene: NA
CDR3nt: TGTGCCAGCAGTTTATCCCCGGCACAGTTCCTCGGGGAGCTGTTTTTT
CDR3aa: CASSLSPAQFLGELFF

len: 13
v_gene: TRBV30
abundance: NA
j_gene: TRBJ2-1
d_gene: NA
CDR3nt: TGTGCCTGGAGTGTACGGATGAACTACGAGCAGTTCTTC
CDR3aa: CAWSVRMNYEQFF